Sequencing of this T cell receptor (beta chain) was carried out in a study of blood T cells in healthy people across ages. The CDR3 is made up of 13 amino acids. In germline, CDR1 is SQVTM, CDR2 ANQGSEA. A J-beta primer mix and a sample-barcoded 5' primer were used in a second PCR of roughly 6 to 11 cycles. Researchers report that each sample yielded at least 2.5 million CDR3-containing paired-end reads. TCRdb analysed the 5' RACE reads with MiXCR anew, one entry per CDR3 protein. The table lists 800,000 to 950,000 distinct CDR3 sequences, about 36% of them singletons. About this clonotype itself: Its antigen is undetermined.

Study-level findings and limits: Unsorted PBMCs ruled out conclusive naive versus antigen-experienced comparison. It was held that diversity estimates obtained from one million T cells represented underestimates.

The V and J genes are TRBV29-1 and TRBJ2-1; D is undetermined. The DNA end favors TRBJ2-7, so the J call may be wrong. Sequencing input: blood. This clonotype was obtained from a young man in good health. For the CDR3, the DNA is TGCAGCGGGGCCCCAAGCTCCTACAATGAGCAGTACTTC. Translation: CSGAPSSYNEQYF.